Shown below are 13 T cell receptor beta chains from a single sample sequenced in a study of a mutant IDH1 vaccine in newly diagnosed glioma. The time point is: week 35, safety follow-up. Each vaccine dose was 300 ug of mutant IDH1 20-mer peptide, with topical imiquimod. Antigens for these TCRs are unknown. Assay used: immunoSEQ multiplex PCR; TCRdb lists only in-frame clones, some missing. Of 45,000 to 50,000 clones listed, around 89% are singletons. Sample: PBMCs, taken from a glioma patient whose treatment included an IDH1 peptide vaccine. These receptors were obtained from a woman between 35 and 50 years old with glioma.

J is TRBJ1-4 and V is TRBV15, with 9 bases matching TRBD1. V shed 5 bases and J 7 bases; nucleotides not matched to a gene: 8. CDR3 length: 15 amino acids. Germline CDR1 and CDR2: LNHNV and YYDKDF (reference sequence). This CDR3 is CATSRETGGGEKLFF. The CDR3 bases are TGTGCCACCAGCCGGGAGACAGGGGGGGGTGAAAAACTGTTTTTT.

The V call is TRBV27, the J call TRBJ2-7; 7 positions match TRBD2. The CDR3 has 13 amino acids. V shed 2 bases and J 3 bases; nucleotides not matched to a gene: 1. From germline, CDR1 is MNHEY and CDR2 SMNVEV (reference sequence). CDR3 DNA sequence: TGTGCCAGCAGTTTAGGGGGGGGCTACGAGCAGTACTTC. Protein: CASSLGGGYEQYF.

This clone has just a few counts. This chain uses TRBV5-6 with TRBJ1-1; D perhaps matches TRBD1 (5 bases). Trimming pared 2 bases from V and 10 bases from J, leaving 9 bases between. From germline, CDR1 is SGHDT and CDR2 YYEEEE. The CDR3 extends over 11 amino acids. CDR3 in DNA: TGTGCCAGCAGCTTAGCTGGGGCAGCTTTCTTT. Translating it yields CASSLAGAAFF. Combining the CDR3 with reference TRBV5-6 and TRBJ1-1 gives the whole variable domain DAGVTQSPTHLIKTRGQQVTLRCSPKSGHDTVSWYQQALGQGPQFIFQYYEEEERQRGNFPDRFSGHQFPNYSSELNVNALLLGDSALYLCASSLAGAAFFGQGTRLTVV.

V gene TRBV7-9 combines with J gene TRBJ1-5; D is ambiguous. Looked up from germline, CDR1 is SEHNR and CDR2 is FQNEAQ (reference sequence). The V gene lost 3 bases and the J gene lost 1 base, with 7 bases spanning the gap. This CDR3 is 14 amino acids long. The CDR3 loop is CASSFGRSNQPQHF. CDR3 DNA sequence: TGTGCCAGCAGCTTCGGACGGAGCAATCAGCCCCAGCATTTT.

V and J are TRBV19 and TRBJ2-6, with unresolved D. V gave up 4 bases and J gave up 4 bases, with 5 bases separating them. From germline, CDR1 is LNHDA and CDR2 SQIVND (reference sequence). CDR3 size: 13 residues. The CDR3 DNA follows: TGTGCCAGTAGTAACGCGGGGGCCAACGTCCTGACTTTC. This codes for CASSNAGANVLTF.

The rearrangement links TRBV18 to TRBJ2-5; no clear D. Germline V gene data show CDR1 as KGHSH and CDR2 as LQKENI. V gave up 3 bases and J gave up 4 bases, with 15 bases separating them. The CDR3 has 15 amino acids. The CDR3 DNA sequence: TGTGCCAGCTCACCCCCCAACAGTGTCGGAGAGACCCAGTACTTC. Protein: CASSPPNSVGETQYF.

The chain has TRBV11-2 and TRBJ2-7, with D perhaps assigned TRBD1 or TRBD2 (5 bases each). V was clipped by 4 bases and J by 0 bases, with 16 bases between them. This CDR3 is 16 amino acids long. The germline CDR1 and CDR2 sequences are SGHAT and FQNNGV. In nucleotides, the CDR3 is TGTGCCAGCAGCTCTACCCGGGACGCACCCTCCTACGAGCAGTACTTC. Translated: CASSSTRDAPSYEQYF. Based on the CDR3 plus reference TRBV11-2 and TRBJ2-7, the full variable domain is EAGVAQSPRYKIIEKRQSVAFWCNPISGHATLYWYQQILGQGPKLLIQFQNNGVVDDSQLPKDRFSAERLKGVDSTLKIQPAKLEDSAVYLCASSSTRDAPSYEQYFGPGTRLTVT.

This clone is a singleton in its sample. The rearrangement links TRBV7-8 to TRBJ2-7; no firm D call. V was shortened by 4 bases and J by 5 bases, with 12 bases between the two germline ends. Germline values: CDR1 SGHVS, CDR2 FQNEAQ. CDR3 length: 13 amino acids. DNA of the CDR3: TGTGCCAGCAGCTGGGCCAGGTCGGACGAGCAGTACTTC. This gives the protein CASSWARSDEQYF. The full variable domain, completed using reference TRBV7-8 and TRBJ2-7, is GAGVSQSPRYKVAKRGQDVALRCDPISGHVSLFWYQQALGQGPEFLTYFQNEAQLDKSGLPSDRFFAERPEGSVSTLKIQRTQQEDSAVYLCASSWARSDEQYFGPGTRLTVT.

The CDR3 region has the DNA TGTGCCGGAGCGTGGGGCACAGATACGCAGTATTTT. The encoded protein is CAGAWGTDTQYF. This rearrangement joins TRBV21-1 to TRBJ2-3; the table's TRBD2 call for D was not verified on the DNA. TRBV21-1 is listed as a pseudogene. The CDR3 has 12 residues.

The genes are TRBV6-1 and TRBJ2-1; no clear D. Germline assignment: CDR1 MNHNS and CDR2 SASEGT. The CDR3 is made up of 13 amino acids. Trimming removed 4 bases at V and 5 bases at J, with 9 bases between. CDR3 sequence (DNA): TGTGCCAGCAGTGGACCCTTTAACAATGAGCAGTTCTTC. Residues: CASSGPFNNEQFF.

The chain is built from TRBV27 and TRBJ1-4; 10 bases fit TRBD1. The CDR3 contains 16 residues. V gave up 0 bases and J gave up 5 bases; unmatched junction bases: 3. Germline loops: CDR1 MNHEY, CDR2 SMNVEV (reference sequence). The CDR3 sequence is CASSLSGTGVNEKLFF. CDR3 DNA: TGTGCCAGCAGTTTATCCGGGACAGGGGTGAATGAAAAACTGTTTTTT. The variable domain in full, with the rest retrieved from reference TRBV27 and TRBJ1-4, is EAQVTQNPRYLITVTGKKLTVTCSQNMNHEYMSWYRQDPGLGLRQIYYSMNVEVTDKGDVPEGYKVSRKEKRNFPLILESPSPNQTSLYFCASSLSGTGVNEKLFFGSGTQLSVL.

The chain uses TRBV5-1 and TRBJ1-1, with 8 bases aligning to TRBD1. The CDR3 contains 15 residues. CDR1 is SGHRS, CDR2 YFSETQ, per germline. The V segment lost 2 bases and the J segment 4 bases; nucleotides outside the gene matches: 7. Here the CDR3 DNA reads TGCGCCAGCAGCTTCGACACAGGGGGGGGCACTGAAGCTTTCTTT. Translated, it gives CASSFDTGGGTEAFF.

The rearrangement links TRBV19 to TRBJ2-5; no firm D call. The V gene's germline CDR1 is LNHDA and CDR2 SQIVND (reference sequence). The CDR3 totals 11 residues. Trimming took 3 bases from V and 3 from J, leaving 2 bases between them. As DNA, the CDR3 is TGTGCCAGTAGTATCGAAGAGACCCAGTACTTC. Translating it yields CASSIEETQYF.